The 11 T cell receptor beta chains in this list originate from one sample, sequenced in a study of blood T cell repertoires in COVID-19 (dated by TCRdb to the early 2020s). To prepare the library, the immunoSEQ multiplex PCR assay was applied. TCRdb stores this immuneACCESS table with in-frame sequences only. Part of the clones is absent; in the studies checked, under half of the shortfall reflects unresolved V genes, and no reason is known for the rest. A total of 250,000 or so clones appear in this sample, roughly 85% of them only once. The top ten constitute around 2% of the sample. Sequencing was done on a sample of PBMCs or T cells enriched from blood (not recorded which). These receptors originate from a woman aged 45 to 65 who had recovered from COVID-19.

This clone was detected once. The chain joins TRBV3-1 (or the pseudogene TRBV3-2) to TRBJ2-7, with 7 positions matching TRBD2. The V gene's germline CDR1 is LGHDT and CDR2 YNNKEL (reference sequence). The CDR3 extends over 16 amino acids. Trimming removed 1 base from V and 3 bases from J; junction bases left unmatched: 9. The CDR3 loop is CASSQGGASGNYEQYF. For the CDR3, the DNA is TGTGCCAGCAGCCAAGGCGGGGCTAGCGGAAACTACGAGCAGTACTTC.

The J gene is TRBJ2-3, the V gene TRBV29-1; TRBD2 matches at 11 bases. This CDR3 comprises 15 residues. Germline CDR1 reads SQVTM; CDR2 reads ANQGSEA. V lost 3 bases, J lost 4 bases, and 6 bases stayed unmatched. This CDR3 reads CSVDQLAGAPDTQYF. In DNA, the CDR3 is TGCAGCGTTGACCAACTAGCGGGAGCCCCAGATACGCAGTATTTT.

V and J are TRBV19 and TRBJ1-2; D not resolved. Germline CDR1 and CDR2: LNHDA and SQIVND (reference sequence). The CDR3 is 14 residues long. The ends were cut back, 4 bases at V and 6 bases at J, with 15 bases in the middle. The CDR3 DNA sequence: TGTGCCAGTAGTAGGACTGCTACTATGGATGGCTACACCTTC. Translated: CASSRTATMDGYTF. The whole variable domain, filled in from reference TRBV19 and TRBJ1-2, reads DGGITQSPKYLFRKEGQNVTLSCEQNLNHDAMYWYRQDPGQGLRLIYYSQIVNDFQKGDIAEGYSVSREKKESFPLTVTSAQKNPTAFYLCASSRTATMDGYTFGSGTRLTVV.

V gene TRBV28 combines with J gene TRBJ2-7; 9 bases match TRBD1. The CDR3 is 15 residues long. The germline V gene has CDR1 MDHEN and CDR2 SYDVKM. The V and J ends lost 2 bases and 5 bases, in that order; junction bases with no gene match: 7. CDR3 sequence (DNA): TGTGCCAGCAGTTTAGGTGGGACAGGGTTGGACGAGCAGTACTTC. Translated, it gives CASSLGGTGLDEQYF.

The rearrangement joins TRBV7-3 to TRBJ2-2; 10 nucleotides agree with TRBD1. The CDR3 extends over 15 amino acids. Per germline, CDR1 SGHTA and CDR2 FQGTGA. V lost 4 bases, J lost 4 bases, and 3 bases stayed unmatched. The CDR3 nucleotides are TGTGCCAGCAGCTCGACAGGGGGCCGCACCGGGGAGCTGTTTTTT. As protein: CASSSTGGRTGELFF.

The chain uses TRBV5-1 and TRBJ1-1, with 8 bases aligning to TRBD1. CDR3 length: 15 residues. CDR1 and CDR2 from the germline V gene are SGHRS and YFSETQ. J gave up 3 bases and V 0 bases, and 4 bases lay outside the gene matches. Written as DNA, the CDR3 is TGCGCCAGCAGCTTGGAACAGGGGGGGTACACTGAAGCTTTCTTT. Translated: CASSLEQGGYTEAFF. Full variable domain (rest looked up from reference TRBV5-1 and TRBJ1-1): KAGVTQTPRYLIKTRGQQVTLSCSPISGHRSVSWYQQTPGQGLQFLFEYFSETQRNKGNFPGRFSGRQFSNSRSEMNVSTLELGDSALYLCASSLEQGGYTEAFFGQGTRLTVV.

The V call is TRBV3-1 (or the pseudogene TRBV3-2), the J call TRBJ2-5, with 9 positions matching TRBD2. The CDR3 length is 17 residues. With 0 bases clipped from V and 4 bases from J, the junction kept 9 bases outside the gene matches. Per germline, CDR1 LGHDT and CDR2 YNNKEL (reference sequence). CDR3 sequence reads: CASSQESQREVGETQYF. CDR3 DNA sequence: TGTGCCAGCAGCCAAGAATCCCAGCGGGAGGTCGGAGAGACCCAGTACTTC.

The chain is built from TRBV7-9 and TRBJ1-5; TRBD1 aligns across 8 bases. Germline V gives CDR1 SEHNR, CDR2 FQNEAQ (reference sequence). This CDR3 region has 12 residues. V was clipped by 7 bases and J by 4 bases; unmatched bases: 0. The CDR3 reads CASNRGNQPQHF. The CDR3 DNA follows: TGTGCCAGCAACAGGGGGAATCAGCCCCAGCATTTT.

The chain is built from TRBV27 and TRBJ2-2, with D perhaps matching TRBD2 (6 bases). The CDR3 sequence is 13 residues long. Trimming cost V 2 bases and J 6 bases, with 7 bases left between them. Germline lookup yields CDR1 MNHEY and CDR2 SMNVEV (reference sequence). The CDR3 reads CASSLRGSGELFF. CDR3 bases: TGTGCCAGCAGTTTACGGGGGTCCGGGGAGCTGTTTTTT.

The chain uses TRBV5-1 and TRBJ2-2, with unresolved D. The germline V gene has CDR1 SGHRS and CDR2 YFSETQ. Trimming shortened V by 1 base and J by 4 bases, and 5 bases separated the two germline ends. The CDR3 has 13 amino acids. The CDR3 DNA follows: TGCGCCAGCAGCTTGAGGAGCACCGGGGAGCTGTTTTTT. Translating it yields CASSLRSTGELFF.

This clone was detected only a few times. The chain combines TRBV6-5 with TRBJ1-3; a weak D match, TRBD1 (5 bases). The V gene lost 11 bases and the J gene lost 0 bases, with 11 bases spanning the gap. In germline, CDR1 is MNHEY, CDR2 SVGAGI. The CDR3 has 13 residues. CDR3 sequence reads: CAGQEFSGNTIYF. The CDR3 DNA reads as TGTGCCGGACAAGAGTTCTCTGGAAACACCATATATTTT.